The 27 T cell receptor beta chains listed next were all sequenced from one sample in a study of blood T cell repertoires in COVID-19. Assay used: immunoSEQ multiplex PCR; TCRdb lists only in-frame clones, some missing. The sample holds 75,000 to 100,000 clones, approximately 87% seen once. Sequenced: peripheral blood. These receptors were collected from a human donor in a cohort sampled during active COVID-19.

The sample holds one count of this clone. The genes are TRBV7-9 and TRBJ2-3, with 10 bases that match TRBD1. This CDR3 is 16 amino acids long. Germline V CDR1 and CDR2: SEHNR, FQNEAQ (reference sequence). V gave up 4 bases and J gave up 5 bases; unmatched junction bases: 9. The CDR3 DNA is TGTGCCAGCAGCTCTACTCCGGGACAGGGGAAAGATACGCAGTATTTT. Translating gives CASSSTPGQGKDTQYF.

This chain joins TRBV4-3 and TRBJ2-3; 14 bases align to TRBD2. The germline V gene encodes CDR1 LGHNA and CDR2 YSLEER. The V gene end was trimmed by 4 bases and the J gene end by 0 bases; junction bases not matched to a gene: 3. The CDR3 is 17 residues long. CDR3 sequence: CASSPGLAGGSTDTQYF. The CDR3 nucleotides are TGCGCCAGCAGCCCAGGACTAGCGGGGGGAAGCACAGATACGCAGTATTTT.

This clone was recorded once. The gene calls are TRBV9 and TRBJ2-5; possible D gene TRBD1, 8 bases. Germline V gene sequence: CDR1 SGDLS, CDR2 YYNGEE. V was pared by 4 bases and J by 4 bases, with 14 bases between. This CDR3 contains 14 residues. As DNA, the CDR3 is TGTGCCAGCAGCTTGGGGGGGACAGGAGAGACCCAGTACTTC. Its protein is CASSLGGTGETQYF. The complete variable domain, with remaining parts taken from reference TRBV9 and TRBJ2-5, reads DSGVTQTPKHLITATGQRVTLRCSPRSGDLSVYWYQQSLDQGLQFLIQYYNGEERAKGNILERFSAQQFPDLHSELNLSSLELGDSALYFCASSLGGTGETQYFGPGTRLLVL.

Turning to this clone: Germline is not matched at one junction end, which may reflect a read error. The chain employs TRBV5-1 and TRBJ1-1; D remains ambiguous. The CDR3 runs 14 residues. Germline V gene data show CDR1 as SGHRS and CDR2 as YFSETQ. CDR3 sequence (DNA): TGCGCCAGCAGCAACCCGGCCGGGAACGCTGAAGCTTTCTTT. This gives the protein CASSNPAGNAEAFF.

This CDR3 reads CASRSAGGRSTEAFF. The CDR3 DNA follows: TGCGCCAGCAGGTCGGCGGGGGGCCGGAGCACTGAAGCTTTCTTT. This chain connects TRBV5-1 to TRBJ1-1; weak D call: TRBD1 (6 bases). Germline V gives CDR1 SGHRS, CDR2 YFSETQ. V lost 5 bases and J lost 4, with 18 bases in between. The length of the CDR3 is 15 residues.

This chain connects TRBV11-2 to TRBJ2-7, with D perhaps matching TRBD1 (6 bases). Trimming shortened V by 0 bases and J by 7 bases, and 16 bases separated the two germline ends. This CDR3 spans 15 amino acids. Germline lookup yields CDR1 SGHAT and CDR2 FQNNGV. Here the CDR3 reads CASSLENRDIDEQYF. In nucleotides, the CDR3 is TGTGCCAGCAGCTTAGAAAACCGGGACATTGATGAGCAGTACTTC.

A few counts support this clone. V gene TRBV7-9 combines with J gene TRBJ2-5; 7 bases match TRBD1. This CDR3 contains 15 residues. CDR1 and CDR2 (germline): SEHNR, FQNEAQ (reference sequence). Trimming at V came to 5 bases and at J to 5 bases, leaving 11 bases not matched to a gene. The CDR3, as DNA: TGTGCCAGCAGCCCCCAGACAGGGTTTCTGGAGACCCAGTACTTC. Protein sequence: CASSPQTGFLETQYF.

The rearrangement joins TRBV6-4 to TRBJ1-5, with 9 bases aligning to TRBD1. This CDR3 is built from 18 residues. The germline V gene has CDR1 MRHNA and CDR2 SNTAGT. The V and J ends lost 8 bases and 3 bases, in that order; junction bases with no gene match: 17. The CDR3 is CASDRDRVRSTPNQPQHF. CDR3 in DNA: TGTGCCAGCGATAGGGACAGGGTCAGGTCCACGCCCAATCAGCCCCAGCATTTT.

This clone was seen only once. The chain has TRBV5-1 and TRBJ2-2; D gene ambiguous. V lost 0 bases to trimming and J lost 0 bases, with 9 bases between them. CDR3 length equals 16 residues. Germline values: CDR1 SGHRS, CDR2 YFSETQ. The CDR3 spells CASSLGSLPNTGELFF. The CDR3, as DNA: TGCGCCAGCAGCTTGGGTTCTCTCCCGAACACCGGGGAGCTGTTTTTT.

This rearrangement joins TRBV30 to TRBJ1-4; a weak D match, TRBD1 (6 bases). From germline, CDR1 is GTSNPN and CDR2 SVGIG (reference sequence). CDR3 length: 13 amino acids. Trimming took 4 bases from V and 5 from J, leaving 11 bases between them. CDR3 sequence reads: CAWTRQENEKLFF. CDR3 nucleotides: TGTGCCTGGACCCGACAGGAAAATGAAAAACTGTTTTTT. Variable domain in full (rest from reference TRBV30 and TRBJ1-4): SQTIHQWPATLVQPVGSPLSLECTVEGTSNPNLYWYRQAAGRGLQLLFYSVGIGQISSEVPQNLSASRPQDRQFILSSKKLLLSDSGFYLCAWTRQENEKLFFGSGTQLSVL.

The chain is built from TRBV5-1 and TRBJ2-3; 13 nucleotides line up with TRBD2. Germline V lookup: CDR1 SGHRS, CDR2 YFSETQ. With 2 bases clipped from V and 7 bases from J, the junction kept 4 bases outside the gene matches. The CDR3 runs to 15 residues. The CDR3 DNA reads TGCGCCAGCAGCTTACTAGCGGGAGGGGGAAATACGCAGTATTTT. Translation: CASSLLAGGGNTQYF.

The genes are TRBV12-3 or TRBV12-4 and TRBJ1-2, with D perhaps matching TRBD1 (6 bases). CDR3 length: 13 residues. Trimming removed 3 bases from V and 4 bases from J, with 9 bases in between. CDR3 amino acids: CASSLKGGYGYTF. The DNA of the CDR3 is TGTGCCAGCAGTTTGAAAGGGGGCTATGGCTACACCTTC.

This clone was observed a single time. The chain recombines TRBV5-5 with TRBJ2-2; D perhaps matches TRBD1 (5 bases). The CDR3 has 16 residues. Germline-derived CDR1 and CDR2 are SGHKS and YYEKEE (reference sequence). V gave up 8 bases and J gave up 0 bases, with 17 bases separating them. The CDR3 reads CASYRTGVANTGELFF. In nucleotides, the CDR3 is TGTGCCAGTTACCGCACAGGAGTCGCGAACACCGGGGAGCTGTTTTTT.

This chain links TRBV10-3 with TRBJ1-3; D remains ambiguous. The CDR3 totals 14 residues. Between the trimmed V and J ends, which lost 10 bases and 0 bases, there was a span of 13 bases. The germline V gene encodes CDR1 ENHRY and CDR2 SYGVKD. CDR3 residues: CATRTDYSGNTIYF. In DNA form, the CDR3 reads TGTGCCACCCGGACTGATTACTCTGGAAACACCATATATTTT.

The chain uses TRBV19 and TRBJ1-5, with a possible D match to TRBD1 (5 bases). V lost 7 bases, J lost 0 bases, and 10 bases lay in between. The CDR3 length is 14 residues. CDR1 is LNHDA and CDR2 is SQIVND in the germline V gene (reference sequence). The chain's CDR3 is CASTRDYSNQPQHF. In nucleotides, the CDR3 is TGTGCCAGTACGAGGGACTATAGCAATCAGCCCCAGCATTTT.

The rearrangement links TRBV3-1 (or the pseudogene TRBV3-2) to TRBJ1-2; D is perhaps TRBD1 (5 bases). The V end lost 1 base, the J end lost 5 bases, and 11 bases lay between the germline ends. The CDR3 sequence is 14 residues long. Germline CDR1 LGHDT, CDR2 YNNKEL (reference sequence). DNA for the CDR3: TGTGCCAGCAGCCAAGTCAGGGCCCCTTATGGCTACACCTTC. This gives the protein CASSQVRAPYGYTF.

The J gene is TRBJ2-1, the V gene TRBV5-1; 7 bases map to TRBD2. Germline V gene sequence: CDR1 SGHRS, CDR2 YFSETQ. The CDR3 totals 16 residues. The junction had 10 bases not matched to a gene; V was cut back by 1 base and J by 6 bases. This CDR3 is CASSLLGGSDFNEQFF. For the CDR3, the DNA is TGCGCCAGCAGCTTGTTAGGCGGGAGTGACTTCAATGAGCAGTTCTTC.

V is TRBV3-1 (or the pseudogene TRBV3-2) and J is TRBJ1-1; D call uncertain. CDR3 size: 15 residues. In germline, CDR1 is LGHDT, CDR2 YNNKEL (reference sequence). Trimming cost V 0 bases and J 0 bases, with 8 bases left between them. The CDR3 coding sequence is TGTGCCAGCAGCCAAGATAAGCCCATGAACACTGAAGCTTTCTTT. Translation gives CASSQDKPMNTEAFF.

This chain connects TRBV28 to TRBJ1-1, with D uncertain. With 6 bases removed from V and 3 bases from J, the gap between germline ends came to 20 bases. Germline CDR1 is MDHEN and CDR2 is SYDVKM. The CDR3 is made up of 16 amino acids. The DNA of the CDR3 is TGTGCCAGCAGCCGGCTGGGTTGGAGCGGGGACACTGAAGCTTTCTTT. Protein: CASSRLGWSGDTEAFF.

The chain employs TRBV7-9 and TRBJ2-1, with 10 bases that match TRBD1. The germline V gene has CDR1 SEHNR and CDR2 FQNEAQ (reference sequence). J gave up 7 bases and V 7 bases, and 10 bases lay outside the gene matches. The length of the CDR3 is 15 residues. CDR3 amino acids: CASTIGQGVRNEQFF. CDR3 nucleotide sequence: TGTGCCAGCACCATTGGACAGGGGGTTAGGAATGAGCAGTTCTTC.

This rearrangement joins TRBV7-6 to TRBJ2-5, with 11 bases that match TRBD2. The germline CDR1 and CDR2 sequences are SGHVS and FNYEAQ. V lost 0 bases, J lost 6 bases, and 6 bases stayed unmatched. The CDR3 has 16 amino acids. The CDR3 nucleotides read TGTGCCAGCAGCTTAGCGGGGACTAGCGGTATGAAGACCCAGTACTTC. Amino acid sequence: CASSLAGTSGMKTQYF.

The V gene is TRBV5-4, the J gene TRBJ2-3, with TRBD1 matching over 9 bases. Per germline, CDR1 SGHNT and CDR2 YYREEE (reference sequence). The CDR3 length is 15 residues. V lost 4 bases, J lost 8 bases, and 11 bases stayed unmatched. The CDR3: CASSTPGTGRTTQYF. DNA of the CDR3: TGTGCCAGCAGCACGCCCGGGACAGGGAGGACTACGCAGTATTTT.

This clone was detected once. The rearrangement joins TRBV19 to TRBJ2-4; 7 nucleotides line up with TRBD1. The CDR3 loop spans 14 amino acids. CDR1 and CDR2 from the germline V gene are LNHDA and SQIVND (reference sequence). With V trimmed by 7 bases and J by 12 bases, 15 bases remained unmatched. The DNA of the CDR3 is TGTGCCAGTAACTTCGACAGGGCCGCGGATCCTCAGTACTTC. Amino acid sequence: CASNFDRAADPQYF.

The chain employs TRBV5-1 and TRBJ2-6; D gene uncertain. This CDR3 comprises 16 residues. Germline CDR1 is SGHRS and CDR2 is YFSETQ. Trimming took off 4 bases at V and 2 bases at J, with 13 bases between the two ends. The CDR3 nucleotides are TGCGCCAGCAGCCCGGAGAGTATAACTGGGGCCAACGTCCTGACTTTC. Translation gives CASSPESITGANVLTF.

The rearrangement joins TRBV7-6 to TRBJ2-5; D call uncertain. Trimming pared 5 bases from V and 6 bases from J, leaving 16 bases between. The germline gives CDR1 SGHVS, CDR2 FNYEAQ. The CDR3 totals 14 residues. The chain's CDR3 is CASSLDSPLKTQYF. For the CDR3, the DNA is TGTGCCAGCAGCCTCGATAGCCCTTTAAAGACCCAGTACTTC.

The chain recombines TRBV2 with TRBJ1-5; D is uncertain. In germline, CDR1 is SNHLY, CDR2 FYNNEI. CDR3 length equals 13 residues. Trimming stripped 4 bases from V and 2 bases from J, with 6 bases between. The DNA for the CDR3 is TGTGCCAGCAGTGTCCAGGGCAATCAGCCCCAGCATTTT. It specifies CASSVQGNQPQHF.

In DNA, the CDR3 is TGCGCCAGCAGCATGACTAGCGGGAGCTACGAGCAGTACTTC. Translated: CASSMTSGSYEQYF. J is TRBJ2-7 and V is TRBV5-1, with 12 bases lining up with TRBD2. Germline CDR1 is SGHRS and CDR2 is YFSETQ. Unmatched junction bases numbered 2, after V lost 4 bases and J lost 3 bases. The CDR3 has 14 residues.